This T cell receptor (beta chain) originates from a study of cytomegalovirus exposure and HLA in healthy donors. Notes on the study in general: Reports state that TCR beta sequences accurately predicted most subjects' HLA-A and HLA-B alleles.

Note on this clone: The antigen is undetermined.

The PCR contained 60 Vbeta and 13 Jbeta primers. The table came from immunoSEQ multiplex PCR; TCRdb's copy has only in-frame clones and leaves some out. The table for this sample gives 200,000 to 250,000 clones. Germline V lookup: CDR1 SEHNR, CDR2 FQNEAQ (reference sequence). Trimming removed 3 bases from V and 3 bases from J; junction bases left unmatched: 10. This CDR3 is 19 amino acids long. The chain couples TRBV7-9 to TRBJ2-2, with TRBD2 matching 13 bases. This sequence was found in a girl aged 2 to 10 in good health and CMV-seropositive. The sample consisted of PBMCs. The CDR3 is CASSLAYGTSGTHTGELFF. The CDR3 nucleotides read TGTGCCAGCAGCTTGGCCTACGGGACTAGCGGGACCCACACCGGGGAGCTGTTTTTT.